The entry that follows covers one T cell receptor beta chain sequence. Its antigen remains unidentified. These data are taken from a study of blood T cells in healthy people across ages. Study-level findings and limits: Per million T cells, TCR beta diversity dropped about linearly as age rose. The authors considered diversity estimates from one million T cells to be underestimates.

Trimming cost V 6 bases and J 4 bases, with 15 bases left between them. CDR3 length equals 14 residues. Germline CDR1 MNHNS, CDR2 SASEGT. A second roughly 7 to 11 cycle PCR used barcoded and J-beta primers. All cDNA molecules were each tagged by a template-switch adaptor with 12 random nucleotides. A single record per CDR3 protein comes from TCRdb applying MiXCR to the 5' RACE reads. The repertoire has under 950,000 distinct CDR3 sequences, roughly 20% of them found once; the top ten carry 22%. V gene TRBV6-1 combines with J gene TRBJ1-2; D gene unclear. This TCR was sampled from a man between 70 and 80 years old in good health. Sequenced input: blood. DNA of the CDR3: TGTGCCAGCAGAGGGATCGGATGGGTCTATGGCTACACCTTC. Translating gives CASRGIGWVYGYTF.